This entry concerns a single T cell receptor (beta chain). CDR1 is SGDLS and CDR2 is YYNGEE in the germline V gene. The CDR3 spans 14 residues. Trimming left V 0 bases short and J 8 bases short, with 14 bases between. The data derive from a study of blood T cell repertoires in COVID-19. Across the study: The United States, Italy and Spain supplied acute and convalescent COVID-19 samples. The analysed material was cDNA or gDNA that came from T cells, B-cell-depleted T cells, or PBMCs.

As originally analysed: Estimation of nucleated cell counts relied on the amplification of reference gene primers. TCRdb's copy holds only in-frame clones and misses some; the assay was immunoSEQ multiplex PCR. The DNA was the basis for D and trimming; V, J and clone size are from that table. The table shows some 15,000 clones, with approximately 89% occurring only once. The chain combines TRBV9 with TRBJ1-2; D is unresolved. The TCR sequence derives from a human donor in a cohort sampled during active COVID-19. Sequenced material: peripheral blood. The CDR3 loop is CASSVDARTIGYTF. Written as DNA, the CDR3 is TGTGCCAGCAGCGTAGACGCCCGAACTATCGGCTACACCTTC. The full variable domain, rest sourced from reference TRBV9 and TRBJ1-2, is DSGVTQTPKHLITATGQRVTLRCSPRSGDLSVYWYQQSLDQGLQFLIQYYNGEERAKGNILERFSAQQFPDLHSELNLSSLELGDSALYFCASSVDARTIGYTFGSGTRLTVV.